These 8 T cell receptor beta chains came from one sample sequenced in a study of blood T cell repertoires in COVID-19. TCRdb's table, derived via immunoSEQ multiplex PCR, lists solely in-frame clones and lacks some. Of 310,000 or so clones listed, 70% to 90% were seen once; the top ten hold 1.3%. The sequenced material came from peripheral blood. These TCRs come from a man aged 65 to 79 with acute or convalescent COVID-19.

The rearrangement uses TRBV18 and TRBJ2-5; 9 nucleotides line up with TRBD2. Germline V gene sequence: CDR1 KGHSH, CDR2 LQKENI. Trimming cost V 1 base and J 12 bases; bases outside gene matches: 9. This CDR3 contains 14 residues. CDR3 sequence reads: CASSPQREDPSEYF. The CDR3 DNA reads TGTGCCAGCTCACCACAGCGGGAGGACCCTTCGGAGTACTTC.

The chain combines TRBV12-3 or TRBV12-4 with TRBJ2-2; D not certain. The germline V and J ends were trimmed by 5 bases and 4 bases, with 8 bases remaining between them. The CDR3 sequence is 13 residues long. CDR3 region: CASSVDFTGELFF. CDR3 DNA: TGTGCCAGCAGTGTAGACTTCACCGGGGAGCTGTTTTTT.

The V call is TRBV2, the J call TRBJ1-5; perhaps TRBD1 as D (5 bases). Germline V CDR1 and CDR2: SNHLY, FYNNEI. V dropped 8 bases and J dropped 4 bases, with 15 bases sitting between them. This CDR3 is built from 14 residues. CDR3 nucleotides: TGTGCCAGCGGCAGGACAACTCAAAATCAGCCCCAGCATTTT. Protein sequence: CASGRTTQNQPQHF.

The chain recombines TRBV29-1 with TRBJ1-4, with a possible D match to TRBD1 (5 bases). The germline V gene encodes CDR1 SQVTM and CDR2 ANQGSEA. The CDR3 spans 12 residues. V dropped 3 bases and J dropped 7 bases, with 9 bases sitting between them. DNA for the CDR3: TGCAGCGTTGAGGGGGGGTCTGAAAAACTGTTTTTT. Protein product: CSVEGGSEKLFF.

The chain joins TRBV7-9 to TRBJ2-7; D might be TRBD1 (5 bases). From germline, CDR1 is SEHNR and CDR2 FQNEAQ (reference sequence). This CDR3 comprises 15 residues. V lost 1 base, J lost 5 bases, and 15 bases lay in between. CDR3 in amino acids: CASSLVSSPRDEQYF. Here the CDR3 DNA reads TGTGCCAGCAGCTTAGTTTCCAGCCCCAGGGACGAGCAGTACTTC.

The chain employs TRBV2 and TRBJ1-5; 10 bases align to TRBD1. Looked up from germline, CDR1 is SNHLY and CDR2 is FYNNEI. The length of the CDR3 is 14 residues. V lost 7 bases, J lost 2 bases, and 2 bases stayed unmatched. The CDR3 reads CASMGTGGNQPQHF. Here the CDR3 DNA reads TGTGCCAGCATGGGGACAGGGGGCAATCAGCCCCAGCATTTT.

The rearrangement links TRBV7-2 to TRBJ2-3; D remains ambiguous. CDR1 is SGHTA, CDR2 FQGNSA, per germline. V lost 2 bases to trimming and J lost 2 bases, with 8 bases between them. The CDR3 spans 14 residues. Written as DNA, the CDR3 is TGTGCCAGCAGCTTACGGTCTAACACAGATACGCAGTATTTT. Translating gives CASSLRSNTDTQYF.

This clone was recorded once. V gene TRBV6-2 or TRBV6-3 combines with J gene TRBJ1-1; 7 bases agree with TRBD1. Germline lookup yields CDR1 MNHEY and CDR2 SVGEGT. CDR3 length equals 15 residues. V lost 2 bases and J lost 4; bases outside the gene matches: 7. CDR3 loop: CASSYRPTGITEAFF. For the CDR3, the DNA is TGTGCCAGCAGTTACCGTCCGACAGGGATCACTGAAGCTTTCTTT.